This entry lists 10 T cell receptor beta chains sequenced from one sample in a study of human T cells and chemical hapten exposure. Sample time point: patch test 3, about 24 weeks after DPC sensitization. The treatment: therapeutic diphenylcyclopropenone sensitization with weekly scalp DPC. The authors' total RNA extraction used unfractionated whole blood. Each CDR3 protein gets one entry after TCRdb re-called the RACE reads with MiXCR. The sample lists 30,000 to 40,000 distinct CDR3 sequences, over 7.5% seen once, with 26% in the top ten. The sequencing here drew on whole blood, taken in connection with sensitization to the hapten diphenylcyclopropenone (DPC). The origin of the receptors is a man between 50 and 59 years old with alopecia areata. Some clones in this sample may be carry-over from other donors' samples.

This clonotype was observed at least ten times. The CDR3, as DNA: TGTGCCAGCAGCAAAGGGAACCGGGAGTTCTGTGAGCAGTTCTTC. This encodes CASSKGNREFCEQFF. J is TRBJ2-1 and V is TRBV21-1; the D call TRBD1 from the table was never checked on the DNA. TRBV21-1 is deemed a pseudogene. The CDR3 contains 15 residues.

The chain uses TRBV10-3 and TRBJ1-5; possibly TRBD1 for D (6 bases). This CDR3 is 17 amino acids long. V was cut by 3 bases and J by 0 bases, with 15 bases left in between. Per germline, CDR1 ENHRY and CDR2 SYGVKD. CDR3 loop: CAISEGGRFYSNQPQHF. The CDR3 DNA is TGTGCCATCAGTGAAGGGGGGCGATTTTATAGCAATCAGCCCCAGCATTTT.

This clonotype has a count of ten or more. This sequence joins TRBV29-1 and TRBJ1-2; D is possibly TRBD1 (6 bases). V was cut by 3 bases and J by 8 bases, with 13 bases left in between. The germline gives CDR1 SQVTM, CDR2 ANQGSEA. The CDR3 runs to 12 residues. The CDR3 DNA sequence: TGCAGCGTTGATAGGGGGGGGCCCGGCTACACCTTC. Translated, it gives CSVDRGGPGYTF.

This clonotype turned up a few times. The rearrangement joins TRBV7-9 to TRBJ2-7; 8 bases align to TRBD2. V lost 8 bases to trimming and J lost 2 bases; unmatched junction nucleotides: 2. Germline values: CDR1 SEHNR, CDR2 FQNEAQ (reference sequence). CDR3 length: 12 residues. CDR3 in DNA: TGTGCCAGCCGAGCGGGAGCCTACGAGCAGTACTTC. Encoded protein: CASRAGAYEQYF.

This chain uses TRBV28 with TRBJ2-3; 7 nucleotides match TRBD1. The CDR3 has 16 amino acids. Germline V lookup: CDR1 MDHEN, CDR2 SYDVKM. The junction had 8 bases not matched to a gene; V was cut back by 4 bases and J by 1 base. In DNA, the CDR3 is TGTGCCAGCAGTTACCCCGACAGGGTCCGCACAGATACGCAGTATTTT. Protein product: CASSYPDRVRTDTQYF.

This clonotype was counted a few times. The J gene is TRBJ1-3, the V gene TRBV12-3 or TRBV12-4; tentatively, D is TRBD1 (5 bases). The CDR3 consists of 13 residues. V shed 5 bases and J shed 4 bases, with 9 bases lying between them. The CDR3 protein is CASSPGEGNTIYF. The CDR3 nucleotides are TGTGCCAGCAGTCCGGGGGAAGGAAACACCATATATTTT.

This clonotype was seen repeatedly, ten times or more. This chain joins TRBV20-1 and TRBJ2-7, with D maybe TRBD1 (5 bases). Deletions cut 3 bases from V and 2 bases from J, with 20 bases between. Germline lookup yields CDR1 DFQATT and CDR2 SNEGSKA (reference sequence). The CDR3 length is 16 residues. The CDR3 sequence: CSARGFRDGVTYEQYF. The CDR3, as DNA: TGCAGTGCTAGGGGATTCAGGGATGGGGTAACCTACGAGCAGTACTTC.

This clonotype came up many times. The chain recombines TRBV9 with TRBJ2-3; TRBD2 agrees at 13 bases. The junction had 4 bases not matched to a gene; V was cut back by 4 bases and J by 5 bases. CDR3 length: 15 residues. CDR1 and CDR2 (germline): SGDLS, YYNGEE. The CDR3, as DNA: TGTGCCAGCAGCCTCACTAGCGGGAGGGGAGATACGCAGTATTTT. Protein: CASSLTSGRGDTQYF.

The table lists this clonotype with many counts. The chain links TRBV5-6 to TRBJ1-2; D may be TRBD1 (5 bases). Per germline, CDR1 SGHDT and CDR2 YYEEEE. The CDR3 sequence is 14 residues long. With 4 bases removed from V and 5 bases from J, the gap between germline ends came to 15 bases. This CDR3 is CASSPRASGYGYTF. Here the CDR3 DNA reads TGTGCCAGCAGCCCCAGGGCATCTGGGTATGGCTACACCTTC.

This clonotype was counted many times. This rearrangement joins TRBV5-1 to TRBJ2-5; D unclear. V lost 3 bases and J 4 bases, leaving 10 bases between the germline ends. The CDR3 is made up of 13 amino acids. CDR1 is SGHRS, CDR2 YFSETQ, per germline. This CDR3 reads CASSSVPGETQYF. CDR3 nucleotide sequence: TGCGCCAGCAGCTCGGTCCCAGGAGAGACCCAGTACTTC. The full variable domain, its missing parts supplied by reference TRBV5-1 and TRBJ2-5, is KAGVTQTPRYLIKTRGQQVTLSCSPISGHRSVSWYQQTPGQGLQFLFEYFSETQRNKGNFPGRFSGRQFSNSRSEMNVSTLELGDSALYLCASSSVPGETQYFGPGTRLLVL.